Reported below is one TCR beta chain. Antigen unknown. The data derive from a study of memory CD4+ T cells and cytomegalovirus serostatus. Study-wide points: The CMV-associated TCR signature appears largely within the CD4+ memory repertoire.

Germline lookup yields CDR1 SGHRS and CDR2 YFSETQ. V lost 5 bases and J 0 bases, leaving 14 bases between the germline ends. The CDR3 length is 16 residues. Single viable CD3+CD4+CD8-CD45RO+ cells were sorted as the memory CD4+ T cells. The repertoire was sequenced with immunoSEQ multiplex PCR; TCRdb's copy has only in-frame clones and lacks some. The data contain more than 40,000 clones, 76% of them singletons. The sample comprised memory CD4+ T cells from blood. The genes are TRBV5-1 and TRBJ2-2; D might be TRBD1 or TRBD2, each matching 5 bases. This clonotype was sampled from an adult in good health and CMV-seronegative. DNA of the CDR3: TGCGCCAGCAGACGGGGCGCAAGCGCGAACACCGGGGAGCTGTTTTTT. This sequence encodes CASRRGASANTGELFF.